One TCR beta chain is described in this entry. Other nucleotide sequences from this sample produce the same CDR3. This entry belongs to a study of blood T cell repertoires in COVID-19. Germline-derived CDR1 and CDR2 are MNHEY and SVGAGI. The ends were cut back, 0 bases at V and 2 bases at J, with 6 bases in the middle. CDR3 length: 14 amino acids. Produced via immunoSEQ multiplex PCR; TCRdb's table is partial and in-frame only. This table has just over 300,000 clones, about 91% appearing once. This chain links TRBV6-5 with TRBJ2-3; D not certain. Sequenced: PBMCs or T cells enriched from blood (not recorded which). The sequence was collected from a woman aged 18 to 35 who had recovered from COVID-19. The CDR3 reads CASSYSASTDTQYF. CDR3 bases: TGTGCCAGCAGTTACTCGGCCTCCACAGATACGCAGTATTTT.